This TCR beta chain was observed in a study of human T cells and chemical hapten exposure. About the research overall: During the approximately 25-week study period, patients had diphenylcyclopropenone applied to the scalp every week. Whole-study findings and limits: The donor cohort had alopecia, so its immune response may not match that of healthy people.

The time point: patch test 1, 2 weeks after DPC sensitization. Treatment meaning: therapeutic diphenylcyclopropenone sensitization with weekly scalp DPC. The study enrolled 18 to 70-year-old alopecia patients suitable for DPC. Remarks on this clonotype: The antigen is unknown.

The V gene lost 7 bases and the J gene lost 5 bases, with 15 bases spanning the gap. Germline assignment: CDR1 SNHLY and CDR2 FYNNEI. The CDR3 length is 14 residues. TCRdb ran MiXCR on the RACE reads and lists one entry per CDR3 protein. The sample includes roughly 180,000 distinct CDR3 sequences, approximately 14% of them seen just once. V usage is TRBV2 and J usage is TRBJ2-1; weak D call: TRBD2 (7 bases). This TCR was sampled from a woman aged 25 to 39 with alopecia areata. Some clones in this sample may be carry-over from other donors' samples. Material: whole blood, obtained in connection with sensitization to the hapten diphenylcyclopropenone (DPC). Here the CDR3 DNA reads TGTGCCAGCAAGTACGGGAGGACAGACAATGAGCAGTTCTTC. Amino acid sequence: CASKYGRTDNEQFF.